These T cell receptor beta chains were read from a single sample in a study of shared clonotypes between healthy human individuals. The data were produced by immunoSEQ multiplex PCR, yet TCRdb's version contains in-frame clones alone and is incomplete. The sample comprises about 480,000 clones, about three quarters of which are singletons, and 9.5% to 15% rests with the top ten. The sequencing sample was made of PBMCs. These receptors all stem from a woman aged 35 to 49 in good health. Some clones in this sample may be carry-over from other donors' samples. CDR3s include the opening cysteine and the closing phenylalanine or tryptophan. The order of the fields is CDR3 length, clone size, V gene, J gene, CDR3 protein. Rows give clone size only sometimes, using once, few, many, or a class for an expanded clone.

len: 15
abundance: few
v_gene: TRBV18
j_gene: TRBJ2-5
CDR3aa: CASSPLGQNRETQYF

len: 15
abundance: once
v_gene: TRBV7-2
j_gene: TRBJ2-3
CDR3aa: CASTPHLVGTDTQYF

len: 15
abundance: .
v_gene: TRBV6-1
j_gene: TRBJ2-1
CDR3aa: CASSGDRVFYNEQFF

len: 15
abundance: .
v_gene: TRBV9
j_gene: TRBJ2-1
CDR3aa: CASSVARQGRNEQFF

len: 15
abundance: few
v_gene: TRBV7-2
j_gene: TRBJ2-7
CDR3aa: CASSLEGTTGHEQYF

len: 13
abundance: .
v_gene: TRBV6-6
j_gene: TRBJ2-5
CDR3aa: CASSPGGAETQYF

len: 13
abundance: .
v_gene: TRBV27
j_gene: TRBJ1-5
CDR3aa: CASSLGNNQPQHF

len: 17
abundance: .
v_gene: TRBV15
j_gene: TRBJ1-4
CDR3aa: CATSRDSTLRNNEKLFF

len: 19
abundance: once
v_gene: TRBV28
j_gene: TRBJ2-2
CDR3aa: CASSSPPRVAGPNTGELFF

len: 16
abundance: .
v_gene: TRBV4-3
j_gene: TRBJ1-4
CDR3aa: CASSQDRGTIGEKLFF

len: 15
abundance: .
v_gene: TRBV7-3
j_gene: TRBJ2-7
CDR3aa: CASSPDRAPPYEQYF

len: 13
abundance: .
v_gene: TRBV11-2
j_gene: TRBJ2-7
CDR3aa: CASSPQINYEQYF

len: 14
abundance: .
v_gene: TRBV18
j_gene: TRBJ2-7
CDR3aa: CASSPLTGIYEQYF

len: 16
abundance: .
v_gene: TRBV10-3
j_gene: TRBJ1-1
CDR3aa: CAISSSSWTGNTEAFF

len: 19
abundance: few
v_gene: TRBV6-1
j_gene: TRBJ1-5
CDR3aa: CASSESPTRADRANQPQHF

len: 14
abundance: .
v_gene: TRBV7-8
j_gene: TRBJ1-2
CDR3aa: CASSSQVEVDGYTF

len: 15
abundance: .
v_gene: TRBV5-1
j_gene: TRBJ2-7
CDR3aa: CASSIQGQIQYEQYF

len: 16
abundance: once
v_gene: TRBV5-1
j_gene: TRBJ2-7
CDR3aa: CASSPGTSVRSYEQYF

len: 13
abundance: .
v_gene: TRBV7-9
j_gene: TRBJ2-6
CDR3aa: CASQISGANVLTF

len: 14
abundance: .
v_gene: TRBV25-1
j_gene: TRBJ2-7
CDR3aa: CASSEYGGSYEQYF

len: 12
abundance: .
v_gene: TRBV30
j_gene: TRBJ2-1
CDR3aa: CAWSAEVEGQFF

len: 15
abundance: .
v_gene: TRBV4-1
j_gene: TRBJ2-1
CDR3aa: CASSPGLAGLHEQFF

len: 13
abundance: once
v_gene: TRBV30
j_gene: TRBJ2-5
CDR3aa: CAWSPSQGGTQYF

len: 15
abundance: .
v_gene: TRBV7-2
j_gene: TRBJ1-2
CDR3aa: CASSLNYRATYGYTF

len: 16
abundance: .
v_gene: TRBV7-9
j_gene: TRBJ2-5
CDR3aa: CASSLGDRPLQETQYF

len: 15
abundance: .
v_gene: TRBV27
j_gene: TRBJ1-2
CDR3aa: CASSFSQGLGYGYTF

len: 17
abundance: .
v_gene: TRBV5-5
j_gene: TRBJ2-1
CDR3aa: CASSRAPGTSGANEQFF

len: 15
abundance: once
v_gene: TRBV4-2
j_gene: TRBJ2-1
CDR3aa: CASSQDVASYNEQFF

len: 15
abundance: .
v_gene: TRBV5-1
j_gene: TRBJ2-7
CDR3aa: CASSRTVSPTYEQYF

len: 16
abundance: .
v_gene: TRBV6-6
j_gene: TRBJ2-5
CDR3aa: CASSYSRGGSLETQYF

len: 14
abundance: .
v_gene: TRBV9
j_gene: TRBJ2-2
CDR3aa: CASSVGPPTGELFF

len: 14
abundance: .
v_gene: TRBV19
j_gene: TRBJ2-6
CDR3aa: CASEQGTGANVLTF

len: 14
abundance: .
v_gene: TRBV28
j_gene: TRBJ2-7
CDR3aa: CASSIDRGSYEQYF

len: 14
abundance: .
v_gene: TRBV7-3
j_gene: TRBJ2-1
CDR3aa: CASSLWGTKNEQFF

len: 16
abundance: .
v_gene: TRBV11-2
j_gene: TRBJ2-2
CDR3aa: CASSLDLSAYTGELFF

len: 15
abundance: .
v_gene: TRBV2
j_gene: TRBJ1-2
CDR3aa: CASSPSGETSYGYTF

len: 13
abundance: once
v_gene: TRBV28
j_gene: TRBJ2-2
CDR3aa: CASSLVADGELFF

len: 14
abundance: .
v_gene: TRBV5-4
j_gene: TRBJ2-7
CDR3aa: CASSTRAGSYEQYF

len: 14
abundance: .
v_gene: TRBV28
j_gene: TRBJ1-2
CDR3aa: CASSLRQGIGGYTF

len: 13
abundance: .
v_gene: TRBV5-1
j_gene: TRBJ2-1
CDR3aa: CASSFDRNNEQFF

len: 14
abundance: .
v_gene: TRBV29-1
j_gene: TRBJ1-4
CDR3aa: CSSTVGGGNEKLFF

len: 12
abundance: .
v_gene: TRBV29-1
j_gene: TRBJ2-1
CDR3aa: CSAAGSADEQFF

len: 14
abundance: .
v_gene: TRBV18
j_gene: TRBJ2-5
CDR3aa: CASSPPFGLGTQYF

len: 15
abundance: .
v_gene: TRBV5-1
j_gene: TRBJ1-2
CDR3aa: CASSRRTEPNYGYTF

len: 15
abundance: .
v_gene: TRBV5-1
j_gene: TRBJ1-1
CDR3aa: CASSLGSQLNTEAFF

len: 16
abundance: few
v_gene: TRBV28
j_gene: TRBJ2-1
CDR3aa: CASRQTAGGSYNEQFF

len: 14
abundance: .
v_gene: TRBV15
j_gene: TRBJ2-7
CDR3aa: CATSIRGLGYEQYF

len: 12
abundance: .
v_gene: TRBV9
j_gene: TRBJ1-4
CDR3aa: CASSRQGGELFF

len: 17
abundance: once
v_gene: TRBV5-1
j_gene: TRBJ2-2
CDR3aa: CASSLAPLVTRAGELFF

len: 15
abundance: .
v_gene: TRBV19
j_gene: TRBJ1-5
CDR3aa: CASRAGSNSNQPQHF

len: 13
abundance: .
v_gene: TRBV18
j_gene: TRBJ2-5
CDR3aa: CASSQDRQETQYF

len: 15
abundance: .
v_gene: TRBV29-1
j_gene: TRBJ1-2
CDR3aa: CSVQKDPRGNYGYTF

len: 15
abundance: .
v_gene: TRBV28
j_gene: TRBJ2-1
CDR3aa: CASSQLGPSYNEQFF